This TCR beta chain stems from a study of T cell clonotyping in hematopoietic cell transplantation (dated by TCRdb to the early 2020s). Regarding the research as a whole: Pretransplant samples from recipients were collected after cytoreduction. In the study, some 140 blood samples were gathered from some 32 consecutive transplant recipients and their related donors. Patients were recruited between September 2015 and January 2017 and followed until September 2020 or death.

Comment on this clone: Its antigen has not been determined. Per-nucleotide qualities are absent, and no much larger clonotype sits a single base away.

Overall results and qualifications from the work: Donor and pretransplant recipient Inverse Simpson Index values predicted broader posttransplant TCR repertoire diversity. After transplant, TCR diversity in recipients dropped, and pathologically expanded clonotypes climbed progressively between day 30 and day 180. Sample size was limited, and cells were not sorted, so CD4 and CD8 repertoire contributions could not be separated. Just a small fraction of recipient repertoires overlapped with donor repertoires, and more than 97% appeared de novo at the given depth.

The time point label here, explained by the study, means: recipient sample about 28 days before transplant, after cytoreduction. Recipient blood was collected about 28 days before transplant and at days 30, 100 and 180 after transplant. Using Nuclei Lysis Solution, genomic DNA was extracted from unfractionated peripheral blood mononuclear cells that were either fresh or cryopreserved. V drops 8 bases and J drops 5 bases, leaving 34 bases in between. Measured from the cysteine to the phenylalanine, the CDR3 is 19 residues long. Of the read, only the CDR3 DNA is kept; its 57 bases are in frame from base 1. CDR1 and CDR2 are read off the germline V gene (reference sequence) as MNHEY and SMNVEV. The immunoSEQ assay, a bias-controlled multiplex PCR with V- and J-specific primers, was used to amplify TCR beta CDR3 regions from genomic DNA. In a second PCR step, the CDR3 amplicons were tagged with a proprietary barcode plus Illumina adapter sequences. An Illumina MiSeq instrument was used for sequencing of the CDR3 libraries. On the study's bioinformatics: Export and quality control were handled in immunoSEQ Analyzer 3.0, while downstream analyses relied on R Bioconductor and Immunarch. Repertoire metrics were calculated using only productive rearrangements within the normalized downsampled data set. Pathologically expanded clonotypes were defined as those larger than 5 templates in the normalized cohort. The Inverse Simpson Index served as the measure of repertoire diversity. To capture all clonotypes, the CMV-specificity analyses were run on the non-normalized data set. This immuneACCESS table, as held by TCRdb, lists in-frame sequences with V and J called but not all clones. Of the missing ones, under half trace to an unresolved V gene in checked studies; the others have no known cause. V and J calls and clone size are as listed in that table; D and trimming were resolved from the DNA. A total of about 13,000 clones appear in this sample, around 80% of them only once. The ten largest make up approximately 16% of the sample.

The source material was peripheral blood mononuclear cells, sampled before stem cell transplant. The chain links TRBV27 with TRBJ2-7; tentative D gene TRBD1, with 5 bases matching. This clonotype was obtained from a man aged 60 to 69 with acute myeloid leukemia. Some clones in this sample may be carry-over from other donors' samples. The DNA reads TGTGCCAGCCTTACCCGCAACAGCTCAACAGGTTTGACGGTTGACGAGCAGTACTTC. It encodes CASLTRNSSTGLTVDEQYF.